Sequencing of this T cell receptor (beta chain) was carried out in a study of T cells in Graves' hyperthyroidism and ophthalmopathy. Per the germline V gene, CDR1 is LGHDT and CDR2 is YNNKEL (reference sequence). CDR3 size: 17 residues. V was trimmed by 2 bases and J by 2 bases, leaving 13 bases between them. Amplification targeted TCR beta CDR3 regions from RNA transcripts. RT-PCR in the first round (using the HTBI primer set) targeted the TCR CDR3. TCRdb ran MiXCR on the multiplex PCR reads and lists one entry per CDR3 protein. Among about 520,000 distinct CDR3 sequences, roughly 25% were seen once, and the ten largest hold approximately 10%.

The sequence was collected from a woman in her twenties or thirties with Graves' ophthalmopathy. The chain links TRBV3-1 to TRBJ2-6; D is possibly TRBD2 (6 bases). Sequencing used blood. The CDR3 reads CASSQQGGYPGANVLTF. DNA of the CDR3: TGTGCCAGCAGCCAACAGGGAGGATACCCTGGGGCCAACGTCCTGACTTTC.